The 16 T cell receptor beta chains in this list originate from one sample, sequenced in a study of blood T cell repertoires in COVID-19. Data came from immunoSEQ multiplex PCR; TCRdb stores just in-frame clones and leaves some out. The table has more than 200,000 clones, less than 85% seen once. The sequencing sample was made of peripheral blood. The receptors shown here come from a woman in her seventies with active or convalescent COVID-19.

The J gene is TRBJ2-1, the V gene TRBV9, with D perhaps TRBD2 (5 bases). Per germline, CDR1 SGDLS and CDR2 YYNGEE. CDR3 size: 12 residues. Trimming cost V 0 bases and J 8 bases, with 6 bases left between them. The CDR3 DNA is TGTGCCAGCAGCGTAGCCGGGGATGAGCAGTTCTTC. Residues: CASSVAGDEQFF.

V usage is TRBV7-2 and J usage is TRBJ2-1; 11 positions agree with TRBD1. The CDR3 consists of 16 residues. CDR1 SGHTA and CDR2 FQGNSA come from the germline V gene. Losses at the gene ends were 5 bases for V and 9 bases for J; bases not matched to a gene: 12. CDR3 amino acids: CASSPLGQGDFGEQFF. CDR3 nucleotides: TGTGCCAGCAGCCCACTGGGACAGGGGGATTTCGGTGAGCAGTTCTTC.

The chain recombines TRBV7-9 with TRBJ2-2; D not resolved. Germline V gives CDR1 SEHNR, CDR2 FQNEAQ (reference sequence). Trimming removed 7 bases from V and 10 bases from J, with 16 bases in between. The CDR3 is 13 amino acids. CDR3 DNA: TGTGCCAGCATCCTACCCCACGTCGCGGAGCTGTTTTTT. Residues: CASILPHVAELFF.

The chain carries TRBV6-2 or TRBV6-3 and TRBJ1-1, with D possibly being TRBD1 (5 bases). Trimming took off 0 bases at V and 0 bases at J, with 14 bases between the two ends. The length of the CDR3 is 17 residues. The germline V gene has CDR1 MNHEY and CDR2 SVGEGT. In DNA, the CDR3 is TGTGCCAGCAGTTACTCTGTGATGGGGCAGATGAACACTGAAGCTTTCTTT. This sequence encodes CASSYSVMGQMNTEAFF.

The rearrangement joins TRBV5-1 to TRBJ2-3; tentative D call: TRBD1 (6 bases). Trimming left V 4 bases short and J 3 bases short, with 15 bases between. Germline CDR1 is SGHRS and CDR2 is YFSETQ. The CDR3 has 15 amino acids. This chain's CDR3 is CASSPWTDITDTQYF. For the CDR3, the DNA is TGCGCCAGCAGCCCATGGACAGACATTACAGATACGCAGTATTTT.

This sequence joins TRBV7-9 and TRBJ1-5; TRBD1 matches 10 bases. This CDR3 is 15 amino acids long. V gave up 5 bases and J gave up 6 bases; unmatched junction bases: 7. Germline V gene sequence: CDR1 SEHNR, CDR2 FQNEAQ (reference sequence). The CDR3 sequence is CASSPGQGRGQPQHF. The CDR3, as DNA: TGTGCCAGCAGCCCGGGACAGGGGAGGGGTCAGCCCCAGCATTTT. Drawing the rest from reference TRBV7-9 and TRBJ1-5, the complete variable domain is DTGVSQNPRHKITKRGQNVTFRCDPISEHNRLYWYRQTLGQGPEFLTYFQNEAQLEKSRLLSDRFSAERPKGSFSTLEIQRTEQGDSAMYLCASSPGQGRGQPQHFGDGTRLSIL.

The chain has TRBV5-1 and TRBJ1-2; D possibly corresponds to TRBD1 (6 bases). The CDR3 loop spans 16 amino acids. Germline loops: CDR1 SGHRS, CDR2 YFSETQ. Trimming left V 2 bases short and J 4 bases short, with 18 bases between. CDR3 sequence (DNA): TGCGCCAGCAGCTTTGGGCCCCAGGGGAATGGCTATGGCTACACCTTC. Its translation: CASSFGPQGNGYGYTF.

The chain joins TRBV6-6 to TRBJ2-1, with 9 bases fitting TRBD2. Germline values: CDR1 MNHNY, CDR2 SVGAGI (reference sequence). CDR3 length: 14 residues. Unmatched junction bases numbered 11, after V lost 2 bases and J lost 15 bases. This CDR3 reads CASSYDPTGTSSFF. The CDR3 nucleotides read TGTGCCAGCAGTTACGACCCCACCGGGACTAGCTCGTTCTTC.

V usage is TRBV7-3 and J usage is TRBJ2-7; the match to TRBD1 covers 8 bases. Germline CDR1 and CDR2: SGHTA and FQGTGA. V dropped 5 bases and J dropped 3; count of bases not matched to a gene: 3. This CDR3 contains 13 residues. The CDR3 spells CASSRGQGYEQYF. In DNA form, the CDR3 reads TGTGCCAGCAGCCGAGGACAGGGCTACGAGCAGTACTTC.

In nucleotides, the CDR3 is TGTGCCAGCAGTCCCAACCCAGATTCTGGAAACACCATATATTTT. This sequence encodes CASSPNPDSGNTIYF. The chain is built from TRBV28 and TRBJ1-3; no definite D call. This CDR3 contains 15 residues. Germline loops: CDR1 MDHEN, CDR2 SYDVKM. V was trimmed by 5 bases and J by 1 base, leaving 12 bases between them.

The J gene is TRBJ1-3, the V gene TRBV19; the D is unclear. Germline V CDR1 and CDR2: LNHDA, SQIVND (reference sequence). Trimming removed 4 bases from V and 4 bases from J, with 17 bases in between. This CDR3 comprises 16 residues. The CDR3 spells CASSTLDLTGGNTIYF. The CDR3 DNA is TGTGCCAGTAGTACCCTCGACCTCACGGGAGGAAACACCATATATTTT.

The chain joins TRBV3-1 (or the pseudogene TRBV3-2) to TRBJ2-1; 11 bases agree with TRBD2. CDR1 is LGHDT, CDR2 YNNKEL, per germline (reference sequence). The J segment lost 3 bases and the V segment lost 3 bases, leaving 1 base of the junction unmatched. The CDR3 is made up of 15 amino acids. The DNA for the CDR3 is TGTGCCAGCAGCCAGACTAGCGGGAACTACAATGAGCAGTTCTTC. Translation: CASSQTSGNYNEQFF.

In its sample, this clone was seen once. The V gene is TRBV4-3, the J gene TRBJ1-2; 8 bases agree with TRBD1. Germline lookup yields CDR1 LGHNA and CDR2 YSLEER. V shed 3 bases, J shed 8 bases, and the junction held 8 bases outside the gene matches. CDR3 length: 14 amino acids. The CDR3 coding sequence is TGCGCCAGCAGCCATGGCCAGGGGGCCGAGGGCTACACCTTC. It yields the protein CASSHGQGAEGYTF.

The chain couples TRBV18 to TRBJ2-2, with D tentatively TRBD2 (6 bases). V was shortened by 1 base and J by 1 base, with 7 bases between the two germline ends. Germline loops: CDR1 KGHSH, CDR2 LQKENI. The CDR3 runs 15 residues. The DNA for the CDR3 is TGTGCCAGCTCACCACTAGCGGAGAACACCGGGGAGCTGTTTTTT. As protein: CASSPLAENTGELFF.

The V gene is TRBV20-1, the J gene TRBJ1-5; D is unresolved. The CDR3 is 13 amino acids. Germline CDR1 is DFQATT and CDR2 is SNEGSKA (reference sequence). Trimming cost V 3 bases and J 0 bases, with 6 bases left between them. CDR3 sequence (DNA): TGCAGTGCTAGTGGGCTTAGCAATCAGCCCCAGCATTTT. Translation: CSASGLSNQPQHF.

This sequence joins TRBV5-1 and TRBJ2-1; D remains ambiguous. V lost 0 bases to trimming and J lost 8 bases, with 6 bases between them. The germline CDR1 and CDR2 sequences are SGHRS and YFSETQ. This CDR3 is 12 amino acids long. The CDR3 loop reads CASSLAFDEQFF. As DNA, the CDR3 is TGCGCCAGCAGCTTGGCCTTCGATGAGCAGTTCTTC. The full variable domain, rest sourced from reference TRBV5-1 and TRBJ2-1, is KAGVTQTPRYLIKTRGQQVTLSCSPISGHRSVSWYQQTPGQGLQFLFEYFSETQRNKGNFPGRFSGRQFSNSRSEMNVSTLELGDSALYLCASSLAFDEQFFGPGTRLTVL.